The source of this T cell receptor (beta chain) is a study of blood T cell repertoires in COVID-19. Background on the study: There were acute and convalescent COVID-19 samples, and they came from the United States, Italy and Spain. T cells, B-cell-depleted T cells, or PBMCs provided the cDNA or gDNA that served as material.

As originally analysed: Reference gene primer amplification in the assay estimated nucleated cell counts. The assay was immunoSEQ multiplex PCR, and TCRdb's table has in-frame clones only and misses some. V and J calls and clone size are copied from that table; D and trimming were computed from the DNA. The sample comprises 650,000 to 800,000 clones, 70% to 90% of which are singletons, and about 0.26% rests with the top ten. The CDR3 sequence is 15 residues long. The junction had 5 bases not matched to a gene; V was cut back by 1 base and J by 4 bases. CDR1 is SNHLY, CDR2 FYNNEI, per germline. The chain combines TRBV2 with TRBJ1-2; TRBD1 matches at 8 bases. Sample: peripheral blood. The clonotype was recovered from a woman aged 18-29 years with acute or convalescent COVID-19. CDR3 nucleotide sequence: TGTGCCAGCAGTGAAGTGAAAACAGGGGGCTATGGCTACACCTTC. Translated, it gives CASSEVKTGGYGYTF.